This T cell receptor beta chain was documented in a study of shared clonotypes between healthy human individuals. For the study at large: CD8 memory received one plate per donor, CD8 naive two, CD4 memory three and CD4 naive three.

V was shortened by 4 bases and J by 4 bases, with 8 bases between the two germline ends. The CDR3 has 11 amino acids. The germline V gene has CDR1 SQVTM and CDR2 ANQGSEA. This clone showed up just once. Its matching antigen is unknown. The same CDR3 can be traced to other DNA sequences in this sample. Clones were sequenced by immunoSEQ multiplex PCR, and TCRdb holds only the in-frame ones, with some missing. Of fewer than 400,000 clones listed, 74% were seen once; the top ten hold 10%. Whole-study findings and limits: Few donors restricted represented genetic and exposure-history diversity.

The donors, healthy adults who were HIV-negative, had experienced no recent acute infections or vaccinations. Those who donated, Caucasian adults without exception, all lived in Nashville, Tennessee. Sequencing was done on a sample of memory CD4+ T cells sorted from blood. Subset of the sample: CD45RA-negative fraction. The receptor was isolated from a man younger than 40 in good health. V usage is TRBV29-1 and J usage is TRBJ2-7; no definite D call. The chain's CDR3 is CSVGAAYEQYF. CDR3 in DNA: TGCAGCGTTGGGGCAGCGTACGAGCAGTACTTC.